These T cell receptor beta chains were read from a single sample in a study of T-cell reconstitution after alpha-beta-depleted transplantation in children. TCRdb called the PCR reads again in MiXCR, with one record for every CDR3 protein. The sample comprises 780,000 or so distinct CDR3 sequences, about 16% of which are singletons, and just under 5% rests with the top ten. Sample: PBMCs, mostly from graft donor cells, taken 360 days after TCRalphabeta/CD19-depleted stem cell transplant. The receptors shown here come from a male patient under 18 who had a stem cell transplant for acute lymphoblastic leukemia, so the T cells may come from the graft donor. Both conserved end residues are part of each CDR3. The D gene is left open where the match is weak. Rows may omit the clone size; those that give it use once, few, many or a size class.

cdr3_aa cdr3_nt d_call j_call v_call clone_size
CASSLVEGNEQFF TGTGCCAGCAGTTTAGTCGAAGGGAATGAGCAGTTCTTC - TRBJ2-1 TRBV12-3/TRBV12-4 many
CASSLGGGRGNYGYTF TGCGCCAGCAGCTTGGGAGGAGGAAGGGGAAACTATGGCTACACCTTC - TRBJ1-2 TRBV5-1 -
CASSDYGTDRSYEQYF TGCGCCAGCAGTGACTACGGGACGGACCGTTCCTACGAGCAGTACTTC - TRBJ2-7 TRBV10-1 many
CASSSTLGTANTEAFF TGTGCCAGCAGCTCTACTCTCGGGACGGCCAACACTGAAGCTTTCTTT - TRBJ1-1 TRBV5-6 -
CSARGQSSYNEQFF TGCAGTGCGCGAGGACAGAGCTCCTACAATGAGCAGTTCTTC - TRBJ2-1 TRBV20-1 few
CASSQVPPTNTGELFF TGTGCCAGCAGCCAAGTACCCCCCACGAACACCGGGGAGCTGTTTTTT - TRBJ2-2 TRBV4-2 -
CSARASPHEQFF TGCAGTGCTAGAGCTAGTCCTCATGAGCAGTTCTTC - TRBJ2-1 TRBV20-1 -
CASSFDRGWGETQYF TGTGCCAGCAGCTTCGACAGGGGCTGGGGGGAGACCCAGTACTTC TRBD1 TRBJ2-5 TRBV7-9 many
CATAGLVGTRAYEQYF TGTGCCACCGCGGGACTAGTAGGAACCCGAGCCTACGAGCAGTACTTC TRBD2 TRBJ2-7 TRBV6-2/TRBV6-3 -
CSASHSGKRQFF TGCAGTGCTAGCCATAGCGGGAAAAGGCAGTTCTTC TRBD2 TRBJ2-1 TRBV20-1 -
CASRTPGLANYGYTF TGTGCCAGCAGGACCCCGGGACTAGCGAACTATGGCTACACCTTC - TRBJ1-2 TRBV27 -
CASSLRQVVTSPLHF TGTGCCAGCAGCCTCCGTCAGGTCGTAACTTCACCCCTCCACTTT - TRBJ1-6 TRBV11-1 few
CASSWTSGRPPHEQYF TGCGCCAGCAGCTGGACTAGCGGGAGGCCCCCCCACGAGCAGTACTTC TRBD2 TRBJ2-7 TRBV5-1 few
CASSLSTQYF TGTGCCAGCAGCTTATCTACGCAGTATTTT - TRBJ2-3 TRBV7-9 many
CASGGTSGYTGELFF TGCGCCAGCGGAGGGACTAGCGGATATACCGGGGAGCTGTTTTTT TRBD2 TRBJ2-2 TRBV5-1 many
CASSRIRDSRYTQYF TGCGCCAGCAGTCGTATCCGGGACAGCCGGTATACGCAGTATTTT TRBD1 TRBJ2-3 TRBV5-1 many
CASSSSRNTEAFF TGTGCCAGCAGCTCTTCCCGTAACACTGAAGCTTTCTTT - TRBJ1-1 TRBV7-9 -
CSASNLAGTTGELFF TGCAGTGCTAGTAACCTAGCGGGAACAACCGGGGAGCTGTTTTTT TRBD2 TRBJ2-2 TRBV20-1 few
CATSGDRADSPLHF TGTGCCACCAGCGGAGACAGGGCGGATTCACCCCTCCACTTT TRBD1 TRBJ1-6 TRBV15 few
CASSEGPRYEQYF TGTGCCAGTAGTGAGGGGCCTCGGTACGAGCAGTACTTC - TRBJ2-7 TRBV19 -
CASSPQTEVSNYGYTF TGTGCCAGCAGCCCACAGACGGAGGTTAGCAACTATGGCTACACCTTC - TRBJ1-2 TRBV7-9 -
CASSVRGTGYLEELFF TGTGCCAGCAGTGTCAGAGGGACAGGGTATTTGGAGGAGCTGTTTTTT TRBD1 TRBJ2-2 TRBV2 many
CAISVEAYNSPLHF TGTGCCATCAGTGTGGAAGCATATAATTCACCCCTCCACTTT - TRBJ1-6 TRBV10-3 many
CASSVGQRRGNEQFF TGTGCCAGCAGCGTAGGCCAGCGGCGAGGGAATGAGCAGTTCTTC - TRBJ2-1 TRBV9 few
CASRLGGRVGYEQYF TGTGCCAGCAGATTGGGCGGGAGAGTCGGGTACGAGCAGTACTTC TRBD2 TRBJ2-7 TRBV12-3/TRBV12-4 -
CASSSGQGFGYGYTF TGTGCCAGCAGTTCGGGACAGGGGTTCGGCTATGGCTACACCTTC TRBD1 TRBJ1-2 TRBV27 few
CASRGAGLAGTNEQFF TGTGCCAGCAGGGGCGCAGGACTAGCGGGGACCAATGAGCAGTTCTTC TRBD2 TRBJ2-1 TRBV2 few
CASSLQGDLYEQYF TGCGCCAGCAGCCTACAGGGGGACCTCTACGAGCAGTACTTC TRBD1 TRBJ2-7 TRBV5-1 -
CASSPGLAGDWYTQFF TGTGCCAGCAGCCCCGGCCTAGCGGGAGATTGGTATACGCAGTTTTTT TRBD2 TRBJ2-3 TRBV7-9 -
CASSLTPTPWTDTQYF TGTGCCAGCAGCTTAACCCCGACCCCCTGGACAGATACGCAGTATTTT - TRBJ2-3 TRBV7-3 -
CASRNRVGYTEAFF TGTGCCAGCAGGAACAGGGTTGGGTATACTGAAGCTTTCTTT - TRBJ1-1 TRBV12-3/TRBV12-4 few
CATSDSGTGNTGELFF TGTGCCACCAGTGATTCCGGGACAGGGAACACCGGGGAGCTGTTTTTT TRBD1 TRBJ2-2 TRBV24-1 -
CASSYLTNPRRTQYF TGTGCCAGCAGTTATTTGACCAACCCGAGGAGGACCCAGTACTTC - TRBJ2-5 TRBV6-2/TRBV6-3 few
CASSLDGAGEQYF TGCGCCAGCAGCTTGGACGGGGCAGGGGAGCAGTACTTC - TRBJ2-7 TRBV5-1 few
CASRGTTRLGYTF TGTGCCAGCAGGGGAACAACCCGACTCGGCTACACCTTC - TRBJ1-2 TRBV2 few
CASRSTKTSGTPFTDTQYF TGTGCCAGCCGAAGTACTAAGACTAGCGGGACCCCCTTTACAGATACGCAGTATTTT TRBD2 TRBJ2-3 TRBV25-1 few
CSVDVGFFYNEQFF TGCAGCGTTGACGTAGGCTTTTTCTACAATGAGCAGTTCTTC - TRBJ2-1 TRBV29-1 -
CASSSEQGRVLEAFF TGCGCCAGCAGCTCTGAACAGGGCCGTGTGCTTGAAGCTTTCTTT - TRBJ1-1 TRBV5-1 -
CASSQPGGSPLHF TGCGCCAGCAGCCAACCAGGGGGTTCACCCCTCCACTTT TRBD1 TRBJ1-6 TRBV5-1 -
CASSLPGLIYNEQFF TGTGCCAGCAGCCTGCCGGGACTTATCTACAATGAGCAGTTCTTC - TRBJ2-1 TRBV9 few
CASSQGSAYYEQYF TGTGCCAGCAGCCAAGGTTCGGCGTACTACGAGCAGTACTTC - TRBJ2-7 TRBV7-9 many